This T cell receptor (beta chain) was recovered during a study of radiotherapy plus CTLA-4 blockade in lung cancer. TCRdb keeps only in-frame clones here, not all; method: immunoSEQ multiplex PCR. The data show some 77,000 clones, with around 85% seen just once and approximately 2.2% held by the top ten. Per the germline V gene, CDR1 is SEHNR and CDR2 is FQNEAQ (reference sequence). The CDR3 consists of 15 residues. The junction had 10 bases not matched to a gene; V was cut back by 5 bases and J by 8 bases. Specimen: peripheral blood, collected from a patient treated with radiotherapy plus ipilimumab. The chain is built from TRBV7-9 and TRBJ2-1; 9 bases line up with TRBD1. The sequence was obtained from a human donor with non-small cell lung cancer who had a partial response to radiotherapy plus ipilimumab. As DNA, the CDR3 is TGTGCCAGCAGCGGTCCGGGACAGGGAATAGATGAGCAGTTCTTC. It translates to CASSGPGQGIDEQFF.